The clone carrying this T cell receptor (beta chain) was observed at least ten times. The entry originates in a study of blood T cell repertoires in COVID-19. Background on the study: Italy, Spain and the United States were the sources of the convalescent and acute COVID-19 samples. Sources were T cells, B-cell-depleted T cells, or PBMCs; the material itself was cDNA or gDNA.

V lost 5 bases, J lost 5 bases, and 8 bases stayed unmatched. CDR3 size: 14 residues. The V gene's germline CDR1 is MNHEY and CDR2 SMNVEV (reference sequence). Authors' processing steps: Amplification of reference gene primers was used by the study to estimate nucleated cell counts. Profiled with immunoSEQ multiplex PCR; TCRdb holds only in-frame clones, not every one. From that table come the V and J calls and clone size; the DNA was used to work out D and trimming. The sample consists of around 200,000 clones, roughly 84% of them appearing once. Seattle participants joined during active infection and were tracked over time.

The chain recombines TRBV27 with TRBJ1-2; 7 nucleotides match TRBD1. The TCR was taken from a person aged 70 to 80 with COVID-19, enrolled during active disease. The sequenced material came from peripheral blood. The CDR3 is CASSPRDSVYGYTF. The CDR3 DNA reads TGTGCCAGCAGTCCCCGGGACAGTGTTTATGGCTACACCTTC.